This T cell receptor beta chain comes out of a study of T cell repertoires in cytomegalovirus infection. Study background: It can be stated that public TCR beta signatures indicated CMV infection as well as a matching HLA type.

V was pared by 2 bases and J by 5 bases, with 0 bases of the junction left unmatched. Germline CDR1 is LNHNV and CDR2 is YYDKDF (reference sequence). The CDR3 extends over 14 amino acids. On this clonotype itself: Antigen unknown.

Each CDR3 protein is one row after TCRdb ran MiXCR on the reads. The sample includes hundreds of thousands of distinct CDR3 sequences, about 24% seen only once; the top ten take 8%. Study-level results: Of the TCR beta families, the public ones yielded a cumulative frequency that identified carriers of CMV plus the relevant HLA. Dominating the ex vivo response were HLA-C-restricted CMV-specific TCR beta clonotypes.

The rearrangement joins TRBV15 to TRBJ1-6; TRBD1 matches at 7 bases. The origin of this receptor is a human donor in good health (CMV status not recorded). Some clones in this sample may be carry-over from other donors' samples. The specimen sequenced was CD8+ T cells from PBMCs. Here the CDR3 reads CATSRTGDNSPLHF. DNA of the CDR3: TGTGCCACCAGCAGAACAGGGGATAATTCACCCCTCCACTTT.